The sequence of this T cell receptor (beta chain) was determined in a study of control samples from healthy donors and cancer patients. Sequencing used immunoSEQ multiplex PCR; TCRdb keeps in-frame clones, though not all of them. The sample shows some 23,000 clones, 85% to 90% of them seen only once. CDR1 is SGHRS and CDR2 is YFSETQ in the germline V gene. This CDR3 contains 16 residues. V lost 3 bases, J lost 5 bases, and 1 base stayed unmatched. The chain couples TRBV5-1 to TRBJ2-2; 16 nucleotides agree with TRBD2. Sequenced material: PBMCs. The receptor's source is a man aged 60 to 75 with head and neck cancer. The CDR3 region is CASSSGLAGGTGELFF. The CDR3 DNA sequence: TGCGCCAGCAGCTCGGGACTAGCGGGAGGGACCGGGGAGCTGTTTTTT.